This T cell receptor beta chain was retrieved from a study of regulatory T cells in long-lasting Graves disease. Overall study context: Recently diagnosed Graves' patients had received antithyroid drugs for under 3 months.

V was pared by 6 bases and J by 4 bases, with 8 bases of the junction left unmatched. The CDR3 runs to 15 residues. Germline CDR1 reads MNHNS; CDR2 reads SASEGT. Broader study findings: The sample size was small, and this may have reduced accuracy. Persistent disease exhibited a predilection for TRBV28, TRBJ1-2 and TRBJ2-5.

Time point meaning: newly diagnosed GD, antithyroid drugs for less than 3 months. The TCR library was made from RNA extracted from PBMCs. Building of the TCR beta libraries involved iRepertoire HTBI primers and Arm-PCR of CDR3 regions. MiXCR, applied by TCRdb to the multiplex PCR reads, yields one record per CDR3 protein. The sample lists 550,000 to 600,000 distinct CDR3 sequences; roughly a sixth were seen once. The table lists this clonotype with many counts. Its antigen is undetermined. The sample was also reused in another study, on T cells in Graves' hyperthyroidism and ophthalmopathy. That paper states: Criteria for exclusion of patients were uncontrolled infection, other autoimmune disease, pregnancy or lactation.

This sequence joins TRBV6-1 and TRBJ1-5; 8 bases agree with TRBD1. This receptor was obtained from a man younger than 35 with Graves disease. The source material was peripheral blood mononuclear cells (PBMCs), sampled at new diagnosis, from a patient treated with antithyroid drugs. The CDR3: CASSRRRDRNQPQHF. In DNA form, the CDR3 reads TGTGCCAGCAGCCGGCGCCGGGACAGGAATCAGCCCCAGCATTTT.